The T cell receptor beta chain described here comes from a study of tumor-infiltrating lymphocytes in primary liver carcinoma. The wider study: Patients' primary liver carcinoma was surgically resected. Tumors, staged T1-T3 N0M0, spanned about 4.2 to 10 cm.

With respect to this clonotype: The junction shows a germline mismatch at one end, possibly a read error.

The CDR3 runs 18 residues. Germline V lookup: CDR1 SGHNT, CDR2 YENEEA. For blood RNA, unsorted whole blood served as the source, and germline DNA was extracted too. The researchers produced TCR beta cDNA from about 510 ng total RNA with a constant-region primer. Sequencing libraries for TCR beta derived from three nested multiplex PCR rounds that used slightly modified ARM-PCR. The first two PCR rounds, approximately 10 cycles each, used TRBV1-TRBV30 forward primers and a C-beta reverse primer. Each CDR3 protein gets one entry after TCRdb re-called the multiplex PCR reads with MiXCR. The table records under 200,000 distinct CDR3 sequences, less than 70% of them present only once.

The sample taken for sequencing was peripheral blood. The receptor was derived from a woman in her fifties or sixties with primary liver carcinoma and hepatitis B virus infection. The V call is TRBV11-3, the J call TRBJ2-1; 9 bases align to TRBD2. The CDR3 here is CASGFRGSGSFSYNEQLF. Written as DNA, the CDR3 is TGTGCCAGCGGCTTTAGGGGTAGCGGGAGTTTCTCCTACAATGAGCAGCTCTTC.